This TCR beta chain was captured in a study of response to subunit inactivated influenza vaccine listed by TCRdb under 2018. About the investigation overall: Deep quantitative T cell receptor repertoire profiling was used in the study to track responses to a trivalent subunit inactivated influenza vaccine. Study-wide findings and limitations: According to the authors, only a limited number of new T cells may be recruited by each seasonal influenza vaccination.

There are 14 amino acids in the CDR3, from cysteine to phenylalanine inclusive. Only the CDR3 part of the read is kept: 42 bases, read in frame from the first base. CDR1 and CDR2 are read off the germline V gene (reference sequence) as MNHEY and SMNVEV. Trimming removed 5 bases from V and 3 bases from J, leaving 13 bases between the germline ends. Receptor amplification or capture employed RT-PCR. The reads were generated on an Illumina HiSeq 2500. TCRdb cleaned the public reads at Q25 with fastp, built clones with MiXCR and kept in-frame beta chains. Merged by CDR3 protein, the rows form single entries marked with the most common genes and DNA. This sample has around 530,000 distinct CDR3 sequences in its table, and approximately 16% of those were observed once. The top ten hold 2.5% to 3.5% of the sample. Ten or more counts support this clonotype. Its antigen remains unidentified. No per-base quality is available; no much larger clone lies one base away.

The specimen was CD4+ T cells sorted from PBMCs, collected less than 30 months after vaccination. This TCR derives from a man between 50 and 75 years old who received an inactivated influenza vaccine. Donor details come from another sample of the same person, matched by shared clones. The chain links TRBV27 with TRBJ1-1; matching of 5 bases hints at TRBD1 as the D gene. The CDR3 is CASSPTGTYTEAFF. The nucleotides read TGTGCCAGCAGTCCGACCGGGACGTACACTGAAGCTTTCTTT.